Included here is one T cell receptor (beta chain) sequence, with context. Its matching antigen is unknown. The sample belongs to a study of T cell responses to AZD1222 COVID-19 vaccine. For the study at large: Recipients boosted at about 4 weeks or about 12 weeks are pooled. Study observations and caveats: Clonal diversity was possibly underestimated, and the donors were mostly white British, with more females. Nearly half of the spike-specific TCRs reportedly recognize variant regions that carry no mutations. No day 14 peak samples; only post-peak repertoires were characterized.

Sequenced by immunoSEQ multiplex PCR; TCRdb stores in-frame clones only, minus some. The sample has about 93,000 clones, approximately 83% seen once. V was clipped by 1 base and J by 0 bases; unmatched bases: 10. In germline, CDR1 is LGHDT, CDR2 YNNKEL (reference sequence). The CDR3 runs to 19 residues. The material was peripheral blood, obtained on day 0 of AZD1222 vaccination. The TCR comes from an adult in good health. This sequence joins TRBV3-1 (or the pseudogene TRBV3-2) and TRBJ2-1; 9 positions match TRBD2. CDR3 bases: TGTGCCAGCAGCCAAGCACCCGATAGCGGGGGAAGCTCCTACAATGAGCAGTTCTTC. Protein: CASSQAPDSGGSSYNEQFF.